This T cell receptor beta chain was recorded in a study of T cell repertoires in cytomegalovirus infection. Germline CDR1 is SEHNR and CDR2 is FQNEAQ (reference sequence). This CDR3 contains 13 residues. Unmatched junction bases numbered 10, after V lost 5 bases and J lost 10 bases. This clonotype came up a few times. The antigen remains unidentified. A single record per CDR3 protein comes from TCRdb applying MiXCR to the reads. The repertoire includes approximately 730,000 distinct CDR3 sequences, 25% to 30% of them detected once, and under 15% sits in the top ten. This sequence joins TRBV7-9 and TRBJ1-1; 7 positions agree with TRBD1. The specimen was cultured CD8+ T cells from PBMCs, collected from culture after CMV antigen stimulation. The TCR was taken from a human donor in good health (CMV status not recorded). Some clones in this sample may be carry-over from other donors' samples. The chain's CDR3 is CASSPRDRYLAFF. The CDR3, as DNA: TGTGCCAGCAGCCCCCGGGACAGATATTTAGCTTTCTTT.